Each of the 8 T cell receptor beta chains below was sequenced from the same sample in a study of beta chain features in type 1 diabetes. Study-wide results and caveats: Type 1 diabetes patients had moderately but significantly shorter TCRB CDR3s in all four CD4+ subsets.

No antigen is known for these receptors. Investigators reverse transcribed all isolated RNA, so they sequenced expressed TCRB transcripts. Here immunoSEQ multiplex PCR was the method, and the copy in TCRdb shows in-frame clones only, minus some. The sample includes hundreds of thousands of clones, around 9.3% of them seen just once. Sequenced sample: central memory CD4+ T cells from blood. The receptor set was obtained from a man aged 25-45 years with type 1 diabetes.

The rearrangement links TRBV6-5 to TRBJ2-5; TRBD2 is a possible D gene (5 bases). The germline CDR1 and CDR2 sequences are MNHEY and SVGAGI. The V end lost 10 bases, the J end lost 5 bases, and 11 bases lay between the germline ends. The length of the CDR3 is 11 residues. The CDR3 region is CATILAETQYF. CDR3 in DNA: TGTGCCACTATTTTAGCGGAGACCCAGTACTTC.

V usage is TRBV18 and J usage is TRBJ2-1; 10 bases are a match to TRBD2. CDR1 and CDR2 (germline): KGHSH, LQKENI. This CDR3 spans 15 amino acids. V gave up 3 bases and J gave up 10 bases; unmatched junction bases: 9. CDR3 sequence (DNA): TGTGCCAGCTCACCGCCGTCTAGCGGGGGAGAAGAGCAGTTCTTC. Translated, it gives CASSPPSSGGEEQFF.

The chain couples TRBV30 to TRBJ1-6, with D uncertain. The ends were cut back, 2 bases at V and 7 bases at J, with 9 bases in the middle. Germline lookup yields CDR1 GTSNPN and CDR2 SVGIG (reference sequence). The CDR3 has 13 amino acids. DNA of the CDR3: TGTGCCTGGAGTTTCCGGACCAATTCACCCCTCCACTTT. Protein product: CAWSFRTNSPLHF.

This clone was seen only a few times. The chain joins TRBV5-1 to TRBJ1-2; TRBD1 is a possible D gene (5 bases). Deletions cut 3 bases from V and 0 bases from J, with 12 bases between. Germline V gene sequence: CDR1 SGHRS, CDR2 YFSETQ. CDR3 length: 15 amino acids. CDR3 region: CASSWGRTANYGYTF. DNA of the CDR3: TGCGCCAGCAGCTGGGGACGGACGGCTAACTATGGCTACACCTTC.

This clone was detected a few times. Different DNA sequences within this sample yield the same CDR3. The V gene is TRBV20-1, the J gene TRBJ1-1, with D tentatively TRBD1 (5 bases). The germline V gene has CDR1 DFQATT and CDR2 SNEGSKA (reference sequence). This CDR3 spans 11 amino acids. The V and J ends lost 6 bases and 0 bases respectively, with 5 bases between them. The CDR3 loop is CSAGVNTEAFF. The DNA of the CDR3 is TGCAGTGCAGGGGTGAACACTGAAGCTTTCTTT.

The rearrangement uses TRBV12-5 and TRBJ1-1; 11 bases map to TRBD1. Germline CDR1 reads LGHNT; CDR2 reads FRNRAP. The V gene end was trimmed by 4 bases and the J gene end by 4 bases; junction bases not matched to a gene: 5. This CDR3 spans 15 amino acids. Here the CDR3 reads CASGSDRGRGTEAFF. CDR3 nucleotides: TGTGCTAGTGGTTCGGACAGGGGGCGAGGCACTGAAGCTTTCTTT.

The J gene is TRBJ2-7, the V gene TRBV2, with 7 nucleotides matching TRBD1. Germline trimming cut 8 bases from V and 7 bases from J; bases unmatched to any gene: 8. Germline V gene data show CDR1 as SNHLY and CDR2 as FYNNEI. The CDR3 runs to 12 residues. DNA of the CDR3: TGTGCCAGCCGGGACAGCTCTACAGAGCAGTACTTC. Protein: CASRDSSTEQYF.

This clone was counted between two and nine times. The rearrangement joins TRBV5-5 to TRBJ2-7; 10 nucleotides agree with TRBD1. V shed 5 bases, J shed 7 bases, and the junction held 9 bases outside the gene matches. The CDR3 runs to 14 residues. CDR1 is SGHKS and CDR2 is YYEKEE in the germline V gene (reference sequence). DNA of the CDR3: TGTGCCAGCAGTCTGACAGGGGGCTTCGGAGAGCAGTACTTC. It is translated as CASSLTGGFGEQYF.